This T cell receptor (beta chain) was captured by sequencing in a study of regulatory T cells in long-lasting Graves disease. Overall study results and limits: Persistent-disease Graves' patients showed less TCR diversity than new cases.

As regards this clonotype: Its antigen is as yet unknown.

V was pared by 4 bases and J by 9 bases, with 3 bases of the junction left unmatched. CDR1 MNHEY and CDR2 SMNVEV come from the germline V gene (reference sequence). There are 13 residues in the CDR3. Time point reported: persistent/refractory GD, antithyroid drugs over 5 years with positive TRAb. Extracted PBMC RNA gave rise to the TCR library. Graves' disease diagnoses followed American Thyroid Association guidelines. Staff took approximately 9.9 milliliters of peripheral blood and put it into EDTA tubes. Assembly of TCR beta libraries relied on iRepertoire HTBI primers together with Arm-PCR of CDR3 regions. TCRdb re-called the multiplex PCR reads with MiXCR, one entry per CDR3 protein. The table has roughly 300,000 distinct CDR3 sequences, 22% seen once.

This rearrangement joins TRBV27 to TRBJ1-6; 7 bases are shared with TRBD1. The source is a female donor with Graves disease. This specimen consisted of peripheral blood mononuclear cells (PBMCs), obtained when the disease was refractory, from a patient treated with antithyroid drugs. CDR3 sequence: CASSYGDSSPLHF. The CDR3 coding sequence is TGTGCCAGCAGTTACGGGGACAGTTCACCCCTCCACTTT.